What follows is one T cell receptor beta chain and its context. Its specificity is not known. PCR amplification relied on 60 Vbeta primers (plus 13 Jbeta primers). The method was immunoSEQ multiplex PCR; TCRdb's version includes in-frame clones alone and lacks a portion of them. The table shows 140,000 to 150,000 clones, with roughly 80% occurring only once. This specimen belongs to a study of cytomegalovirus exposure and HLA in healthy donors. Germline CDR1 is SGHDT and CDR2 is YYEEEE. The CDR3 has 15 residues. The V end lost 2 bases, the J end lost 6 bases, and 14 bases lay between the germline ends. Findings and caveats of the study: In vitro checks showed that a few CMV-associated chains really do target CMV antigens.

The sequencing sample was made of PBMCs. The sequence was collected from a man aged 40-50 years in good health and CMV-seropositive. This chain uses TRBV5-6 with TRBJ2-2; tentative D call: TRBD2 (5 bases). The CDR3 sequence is CASSFQRSRAGELFF. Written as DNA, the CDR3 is TGTGCCAGCAGCTTCCAGCGGAGTCGGGCCGGGGAGCTGTTTTTT.